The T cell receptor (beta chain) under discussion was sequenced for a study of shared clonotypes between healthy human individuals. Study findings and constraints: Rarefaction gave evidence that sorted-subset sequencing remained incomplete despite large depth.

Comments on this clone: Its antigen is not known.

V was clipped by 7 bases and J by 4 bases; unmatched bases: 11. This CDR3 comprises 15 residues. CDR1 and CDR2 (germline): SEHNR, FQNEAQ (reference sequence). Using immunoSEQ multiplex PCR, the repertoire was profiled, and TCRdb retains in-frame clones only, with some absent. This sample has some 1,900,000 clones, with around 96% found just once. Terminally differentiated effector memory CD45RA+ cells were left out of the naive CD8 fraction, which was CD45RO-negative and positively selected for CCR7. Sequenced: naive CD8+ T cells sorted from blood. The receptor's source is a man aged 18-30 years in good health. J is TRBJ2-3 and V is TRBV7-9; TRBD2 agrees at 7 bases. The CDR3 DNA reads TGTGCCAGCACCATCGGGGGGTCATTCGCAGATACGCAGTATTTT. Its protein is CASTIGGSFADTQYF.